This T cell receptor (beta chain) was obtained from a study of cytomegalovirus exposure and HLA in healthy donors. On the study more broadly: A subsequent analysis stated that the 120 or so validation repertoires were run on the same platform as the approximately 700 first-cohort repertoires.

A word on this clone: Its specificity is unknown.

The CDR3 totals 14 residues. V was clipped by 4 bases and J by 5 bases; unmatched bases: 8. Germline values: CDR1 SGHNT, CDR2 YYREEE (reference sequence). Measured with immunoSEQ multiplex PCR; TCRdb has only the in-frame clones, and not every one. Of 190,000 or so clones in the sample, 75% to 85% were seen once. General study results and limits: The study found most TCR sequences rare, yet found some public TCRs in many donors. Researchers reported that three CMV-associated chains were confirmed in vitro as CMV antigen-specific.

The sample consisted of PBMCs. The TCR comes from a woman aged 25 to 39 in good health and CMV-seropositive. This chain connects TRBV5-4 to TRBJ1-1; 7 nucleotides align to TRBD1. The CDR3 nucleotides are TGTGCCAGCAGCGTGGGACAGCTTCTAACTGAAGCTTTCTTT. Translating gives CASSVGQLLTEAFF.